The T cell receptor beta chain under discussion was sequenced for a study of glioma-infiltrating T cells after dendritic cell vaccination. As for the study in general: Patients received autologous tumor lysate-pulsed dendritic cell vaccination between about 2002 and 2013. Patients received three intradermal dendritic cell vaccine injections at biweekly intervals.

The ends lost 1 base at V and 5 bases at J; junction bases unmatched: 0. CDR1 and CDR2 (germline): SGHAT, FQNNGV. This CDR3 comprises 15 residues. The primer mix had 60 V beta and 13 J beta primers. Profiling relied on immunoSEQ multiplex PCR, and the TCRdb table lists in-frame clones only, not all of them. Of roughly 96,000 clones detected, 79% appear once; the ten largest clones hold roughly 5.6%. The sequencing used blood, collected before dendritic cell vaccination. The sequence derives from a human donor with glioblastoma. The rearrangement joins TRBV11-2 to TRBJ2-3; 13 bases map to TRBD2. The CDR3: CASSLGTSGGDTQYF. CDR3 DNA: TGTGCCAGCAGCTTAGGGACTAGCGGGGGAGATACGCAGTATTTT.